This is a list of T cell receptor beta chains from one sample in a study of blood T cell repertoires in COVID-19. Profiled with immunoSEQ multiplex PCR; TCRdb holds only in-frame clones, not every one. The sample yields around 130,000 clones, roughly 80% seen once. Sequencing was carried out using peripheral blood. The receptors here all came from a woman older than 75 with acute or convalescent COVID-19. Both conserved end residues are part of each CDR3. D genes are given only for firm matches. Rows may omit the clone size; those that give it use once, few, many or a size class.

d_gene,abundance,j_gene,v_gene,CDR3aa,CDR3nt
.,.,TRBJ1-1,TRBV28,CASSPGGGALMGWYTEAFF,TGTGCCAGCAGCCCGGGGGGGGGCGCTTTGATGGGGTGGTACACTGAAGCTTTCTTT
TRBD2,.,TRBJ2-7,TRBV9,CASSQREGPGFEQYF,TGTGCCAGCAGCCAACGGGAGGGACCAGGATTCGAGCAGTACTTC
.,.,TRBJ2-7,TRBV27,CASSDGVSGRGPHYEQYF,TGTGCCAGCAGTGACGGCGTGAGTGGGCGGGGGCCCCACTACGAGCAGTACTTC
TRBD1,.,TRBJ2-1,TRBV13,CASSLYRDRGYEQFF,TGTGCCAGCAGCTTATACCGGGACAGGGGGTATGAGCAGTTCTTC
.,.,TRBJ1-6,TRBV2,CARGRAGTRAVNSPLHF,TGTGCCAGGGGACGGGCGGGGACCCGGGCCGTTAATTCACCCCTCCACTTT
TRBD1,.,TRBJ2-7,TRBV2,CASGGGTGVYEQYF,TGTGCCAGCGGGGGAGGGACAGGGGTCTACGAGCAGTACTTC
.,.,TRBJ2-1,TRBV6-6,CATNPGVLNEQFF,TGTGCCACTAACCCGGGGGTTCTCAATGAGCAGTTCTTC
.,.,TRBJ2-3,TRBV19,CASSVGETSTDTQYF,TGTGCCAGTAGTGTGGGCGAAACTAGCACAGATACGCAGTATTTT
.,.,TRBJ2-4,TRBV5-6,CASSLRGSPHIQYF,TGTGCCAGCAGCTTGAGGGGCTCCCCCCACATTCAGTACTTC
.,once,TRBJ2-7,TRBV7-9,CASSLGTVPSYEQYF,TGTGCCAGCAGCTTAGGGACAGTTCCCTCCTACGAGCAGTACTTC
TRBD1,.,TRBJ1-1,TRBV9,CASSVAGQGGAEAFF,TGTGCCAGCAGCGTAGCTGGACAGGGAGGGGCTGAAGCTTTCTTT
TRBD1,.,TRBJ1-1,TRBV7-2,CASSLAGQTKMNTEAFF,TGTGCCAGCAGCCTAGCGGGACAGACAAAGATGAACACTGAAGCTTTCTTT
TRBD2,.,TRBJ2-5,TRBV4-2,CASSPLGGGILETQYF,TGTGCCAGCAGCCCGTTGGGCGGGGGGATCTTAGAGACCCAGTACTTC
.,.,TRBJ2-7,TRBV19,CASSPPAQTSLSPYEQYF,TGTGCCAGTAGCCCTCCAGCCCAAACTAGCCTGAGCCCCTACGAGCAGTACTTC
TRBD1,.,TRBJ1-6,TRBV5-6,CASSPLTGRSPLHF,TGTGCCAGCAGCCCGTTGACAGGGCGATCACCCCTCCACTTT
TRBD2,.,TRBJ2-7,TRBV6-6,CASSPRLAGEQYF,TGTGCCAGCAGCCCCAGACTAGCTGGCGAGCAGTACTTC
TRBD1,once,TRBJ1-2,TRBV7-2,CASSLVLAWDSGYGYTF,TGTGCCAGCAGCTTAGTGTTGGCCTGGGACAGTGGGTATGGCTACACCTTC
.,.,TRBJ2-1,TRBV4-2,CASSHQWWRGDNEQFF,TGTGCCAGCAGCCACCAGTGGTGGAGGGGCGACAATGAGCAGTTCTTC
TRBD2,.,TRBJ2-3,TRBV28,CASSMTSGVRDTQYF,TGTGCCAGCAGTATGACTAGCGGGGTGCGGGATACGCAGTATTTT
.,.,TRBJ1-2,TRBV7-8,CASSLGSAGWVNYGYTF,TGTGCCAGCAGCTTAGGATCCGCCGGGTGGGTTAACTATGGCTACACCTTC
TRBD1,.,TRBJ2-7,TRBV29-1,CSVRTGGYEQYF,TGCAGCGTGCGGACAGGGGGCTACGAGCAGTACTTC
TRBD1,once,TRBJ2-3,TRBV24-1,CATSDLRDRGRDTQYF,TGTGCCACCAGTGATTTGAGGGACAGGGGGCGAGATACGCAGTATTTT
.,.,TRBJ2-3,TRBV19,CASSPWTATDTQYF,TGTGCCAGTAGTCCGTGGACAGCGACAGATACGCAGTATTTT
.,.,TRBJ2-5,TRBV7-7,CASSLAPGTPQETQYF,TGTGCCAGCAGCTTAGCGCCCGGGACACCCCAAGAGACCCAGTACTTC
TRBD1,once,TRBJ2-7,TRBV30,CAWRAKGAGVYEQYF,TGTGCCTGGAGAGCCAAGGGGGCTGGTGTCTACGAGCAGTACTTC
TRBD1,.,TRBJ1-1,TRBV18,CASSPAAGGVQTEAFF,TGTGCCAGCTCACCGGCGGCAGGGGGAGTTCAGACTGAAGCTTTCTTT
TRBD2,.,TRBJ2-7,TRBV6-5,CASAFPGLVYEQYF,TGTGCCAGCGCCTTCCCGGGACTAGTCTACGAGCAGTACTTC
TRBD1,.,TRBJ2-6,TRBV27,CASSSPVGQGPSGANVLTF,TGTGCCAGCAGTTCTCCGGTCGGACAGGGCCCCTCTGGGGCCAACGTCCTGACTTTC
.,.,TRBJ1-2,TRBV25-1,CASSDLDSYGYTF,TGTGCCAGCAGTGACCTTGACAGCTATGGCTACACCTTC
TRBD1,once,TRBJ2-7,TRBV13,CASSLTGQGNHEQYF,TGTGCCAGCAGCTTAACGGGACAGGGGAACCACGAGCAGTACTTC
.,.,TRBJ1-2,TRBV19,CASSIQGFGYTF,TGTGCCAGTAGTATCCAGGGGTTTGGCTACACCTTC
.,.,TRBJ1-5,TRBV6-6,CASRDNRNQPQHF,TGTGCCAGCAGGGACAATAGAAATCAGCCCCAGCATTTT
.,few,TRBJ1-1,TRBV27,CASRRTENTEAFF,TGTGCCAGCAGGCGGACAGAAAACACTGAAGCTTTCTTT
TRBD2,.,TRBJ2-5,TRBV5-8,CASSSLGAGEKGSHETQYF,TGTGCCAGCAGCTCGCTAGGAGCGGGGGAAAAAGGTAGTCACGAGACCCAGTACTTC
.,.,TRBJ1-6,TRBV2,CASRTAYLTLHF,TGTGCCAGCCGGACAGCCTACCTCACCCTCCACTTT
.,.,TRBJ2-5,TRBV11-2,CASSLEDPGPLGGTQYF,TGTGCCAGCAGCTTAGAAGACCCGGGACCCCTGGGAGGGACCCAGTACTTC
TRBD1,.,TRBJ2-3,TRBV4-2,CASSRQGEGSRDTQYF,TGTGCCAGCAGCCGACAGGGGGAAGGGAGCAGGGATACGCAGTATTTT
TRBD1,once,TRBJ2-3,TRBV19,CASSSTGTTDTQYF,TGTGCCAGTAGTTCGACAGGGACAACAGATACGCAGTATTTT
TRBD2,.,TRBJ2-7,TRBV27,CASSSGPIYEQYF,TGTGCCAGTTCTAGCGGACCAATCTACGAGCAGTACTTC
TRBD2,.,TRBJ2-1,TRBV14,CASSQIGTSDRNEQFF,TGTGCCAGCAGCCAGATCGGGACTAGCGATAGAAATGAGCAGTTCTTC
.,.,TRBJ1-3,TRBV4-1,CASSQGPGNTIYF,TGCGCCAGCAGCCAAGGGCCCGGAAACACCATATATTTT
.,once,TRBJ2-3,TRBV2,CASIRSAGATSTDTQYF,TGTGCCAGCATTCGCTCGGCGGGGGCCACTAGCACAGATACGCAGTATTTT